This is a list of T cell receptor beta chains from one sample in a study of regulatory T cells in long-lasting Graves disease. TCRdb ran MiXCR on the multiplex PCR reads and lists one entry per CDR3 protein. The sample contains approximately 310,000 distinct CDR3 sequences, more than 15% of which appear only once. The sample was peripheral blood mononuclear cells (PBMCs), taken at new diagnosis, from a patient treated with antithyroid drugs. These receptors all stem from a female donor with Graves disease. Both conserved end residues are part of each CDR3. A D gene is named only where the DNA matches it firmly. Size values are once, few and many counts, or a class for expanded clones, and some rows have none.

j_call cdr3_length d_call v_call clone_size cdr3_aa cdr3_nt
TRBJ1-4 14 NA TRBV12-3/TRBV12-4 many CASSLGEPNEKLFF TGTGCCAGCAGTTTGGGTGAGCCTAATGAAAAACTGTTTTTT
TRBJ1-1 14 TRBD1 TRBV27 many CASSHWTGEPEAFF TGTGCCAGCAGTCACTGGACAGGGGAGCCTGAAGCTTTCTTT
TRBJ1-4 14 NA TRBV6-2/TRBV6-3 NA CASSPIGGGEKLFF TGTGCCAGCAGTCCAATAGGCGGGGGCGAAAAACTGTTTTTT
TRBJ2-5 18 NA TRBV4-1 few CASSQDPGLPTRNGTQYF TGCGCCAGCAGCCAAGATCCAGGGCTGCCGACTAGAAATGGGACCCAGTACTTC
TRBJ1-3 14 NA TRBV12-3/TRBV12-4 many CASTWTVSGNTIYF TGTGCCAGCACGTGGACAGTCTCTGGAAACACCATATATTTT
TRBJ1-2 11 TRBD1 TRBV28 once CATQGVGGYTF TGTGCCACCCAGGGGGTAGGTGGCTACACCTTC
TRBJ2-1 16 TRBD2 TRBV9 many CASSVGASGSFDEQFF TGTGCCAGCAGCGTAGGGGCTAGCGGGAGTTTTGATGAGCAGTTCTTC
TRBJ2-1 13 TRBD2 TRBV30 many CAWTGGSYNEQFF TGTGCCTGGACGGGGGGCTCCTACAATGAGCAGTTCTTC
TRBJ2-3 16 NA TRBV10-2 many CASSEQHRTTTDTQYF TGCGCCAGCAGTGAGCAACACAGGACGACCACAGATACGCAGTATTTT
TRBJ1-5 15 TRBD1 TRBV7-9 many CASSRTGRDNQPQHF TGTGCCAGCAGCCGGACAGGGCGTGACAATCAGCCCCAGCATTTT
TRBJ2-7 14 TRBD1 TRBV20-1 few CSASRDRGAYEQYF TGCAGTGCTAGCAGGGACAGGGGAGCCTACGAGCAGTACTTC
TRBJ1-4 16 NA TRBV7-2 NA CASSASKTAGGEKLFF TGTGCCAGCAGCGCTTCGAAGACAGCCGGAGGTGAAAAACTGTTTTTT
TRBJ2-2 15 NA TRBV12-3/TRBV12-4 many CASNQPGLHTGELFF TGTGCCAGCAACCAACCGGGACTGCACACCGGGGAGCTGTTTTTT
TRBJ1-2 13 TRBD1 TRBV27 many CASSFTGEGGYTF TGTGCCAGCAGTTTCACAGGGGAGGGTGGCTACACCTTC
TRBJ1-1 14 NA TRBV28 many CASSLFRGNTEAFF TGTGCCAGCAGTTTATTCCGGGGGAACACTGAAGCTTTCTTT
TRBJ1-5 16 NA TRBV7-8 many CASSHERGGTNQPQHF TGTGCCAGCAGCCACGAGCGAGGAGGGACCAATCAGCCCCAGCATTTT
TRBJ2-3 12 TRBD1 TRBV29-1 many CSLGTVTDTQYF TGCAGCTTGGGGACAGTCACAGATACGCAGTATTTT
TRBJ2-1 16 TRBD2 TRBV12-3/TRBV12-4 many CASNASPGEGYNEQFF TGTGCCAGCAATGCCTCTCCCGGGGAGGGCTACAATGAGCAGTTCTTC
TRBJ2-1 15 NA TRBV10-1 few CASSALADPYNEQFF TGCGCCAGCAGTGCACTAGCAGACCCCTACAATGAGCAGTTCTTC
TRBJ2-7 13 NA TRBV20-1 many CSATPTGYYEQYF TGCAGTGCTACACCTACAGGGTATTACGAGCAGTACTTC
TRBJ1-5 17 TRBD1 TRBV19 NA CASSIFFTDRGGQPQHF TGTGCCAGTAGTATCTTTTTTACAGACAGGGGGGGGCAGCCCCAGCATTTT
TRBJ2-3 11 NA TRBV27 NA CALRSTDTQYF TGTGCCCTAAGATCCACAGATACGCAGTATTTT
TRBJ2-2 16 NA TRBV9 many CASSVVSTPNTGELFF TGTGCCAGCAGCGTAGTGTCGACCCCGAACACCGGGGAGCTGTTTTTT
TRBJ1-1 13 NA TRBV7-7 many CASSTGTNAEAFF TGTGCTAGCAGCACCGGGACCAACGCTGAAGCTTTCTTT
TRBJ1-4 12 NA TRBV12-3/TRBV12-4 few CASSFLYEKLFF TGTGCCAGCAGTTTTCTGTATGAAAAACTGTTTTTT
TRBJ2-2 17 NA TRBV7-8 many CASSPRDFPGDTGELFF TGTGCCAGCAGCCCAAGGGACTTCCCCGGGGACACCGGGGAGCTGTTTTTT
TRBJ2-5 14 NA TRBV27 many CASSSRGNQETQYF TGTGCCAGCAGTTCCCGAGGTAACCAAGAGACCCAGTACTTC
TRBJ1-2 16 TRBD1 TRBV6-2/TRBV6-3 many CASSYVTGGTNYGYTF TGTGCCAGCAGTTACGTGACAGGGGGAACTAACTATGGCTACACCTTC
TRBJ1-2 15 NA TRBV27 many CASSRTGQGNYGYTF TGTGCCAGCAGCCGGACGGGGCAGGGAAACTATGGCTACACCTTC
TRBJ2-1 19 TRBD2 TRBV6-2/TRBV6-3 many CASSATHLGAGDPYNEQFF TGTGCCAGCAGTGCCACCCATCTGGGAGCGGGAGACCCTTACAATGAGCAGTTCTTC
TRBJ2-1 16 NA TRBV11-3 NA CASSLVLSGASNEQFF TGTGCCAGCAGCTTAGTCCTTAGCGGCGCAAGCAATGAGCAGTTCTTC
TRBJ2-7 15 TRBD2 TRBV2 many CASMALAGVVDEQYF TGTGCCAGCATGGCCCTAGCGGGAGTAGTGGACGAGCAGTACTTC
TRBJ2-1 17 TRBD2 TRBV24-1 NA CATSDLRGGLGHNEQFF TGTGCCACCAGTGATTTGCGGGGGGGACTGGGGCACAATGAGCAGTTCTTC
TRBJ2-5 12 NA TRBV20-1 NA CSARIGLETQYF TGCAGTGCCCGGATTGGCCTCGAGACCCAGTACTTC
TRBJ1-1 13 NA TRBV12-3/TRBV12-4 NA CASRPGDYTEAFF TGTGCCAGCAGACCAGGTGATTACACTGAAGCTTTCTTT
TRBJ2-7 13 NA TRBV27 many CASSLSRSYEQYF TGTGCCAGCAGTTTATCGCGGTCCTACGAGCAGTACTTC
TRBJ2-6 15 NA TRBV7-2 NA CASSLALRGANVLTF TGTGCCAGCAGCTTAGCTCTGCGGGGGGCCAACGTCCTGACTTTC
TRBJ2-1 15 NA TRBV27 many CASRLVARSYNEQFF TGTGCCAGCAGGCTCGTGGCCCGCTCCTACAATGAGCAGTTCTTC
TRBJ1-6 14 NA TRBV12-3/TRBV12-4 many CASSFREVASPLHF TGTGCCAGCAGTTTCCGAGAGGTAGCTTCACCCCTCCACTTT
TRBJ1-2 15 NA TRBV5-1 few CASSSTLTGNYGYTF TGCGCCAGCAGCTCGACACTGACGGGGAACTATGGCTACACCTTC
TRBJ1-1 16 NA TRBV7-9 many CASSSARKGLVTEAFF TGTGCCAGCAGCTCCGCTCGAAAGGGACTCGTAACTGAAGCTTTCTTT
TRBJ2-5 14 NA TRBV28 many CASSLFRLTETQYF TGTGCCAGCAGTTTGTTCAGACTCACGGAGACCCAGTACTTC
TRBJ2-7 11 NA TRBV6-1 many CASISGHEQYF TGTGCCAGCATTTCAGGGCACGAGCAGTACTTC
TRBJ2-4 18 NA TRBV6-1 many CASSPRGTTLLAKNIQYF TGTGCCAGCAGTCCCCGCGGGACCACCTTATTAGCCAAAAACATTCAGTACTTC
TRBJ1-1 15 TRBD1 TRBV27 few CASSLVGTGRSEAFF TGTGCCAGCAGTTTGGTTGGGACAGGTAGGTCTGAAGCTTTCTTT
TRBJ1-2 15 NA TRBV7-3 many CASSLGPGVNYGYTF TGTGCCAGCAGCCTAGGCCCAGGGGTTAACTATGGCTACACCTTC
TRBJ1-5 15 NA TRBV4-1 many CASSQDGNSNQPQHF TGCGCCAGCAGCCAAGATGGCAATAGCAATCAGCCCCAGCATTTT
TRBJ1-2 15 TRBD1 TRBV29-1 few CSVEDRTGYPGGYTF TGCAGCGTTGAAGATCGGACAGGGTATCCTGGTGGCTACACCTTC